The source of this TCR beta chain is a study of identical twins. TCRdb reanalysed the 5' RACE reads using MiXCR and keeps one entry per CDR3 protein. Among some 600,000 distinct CDR3 sequences listed, around 7.5% were seen once. The table lists this clonotype with a few counts. Its antigen is not known. This CDR3 is built from 16 residues. Losses at the gene ends were 6 bases for V and 3 bases for J; bases not matched to a gene: 5. CDR1 and CDR2 (germline): SNHLY, FYNNEI. General observations from the study: Analyses of zero insertions could be partly confounded by invariant MAIT and iNKT cells. High-abundance cord blood beta clonotypes had fewer insertions; memory repertoires showed none.

These data are also associated with another study on yellow fever vaccine responses in identical twins.

V and J are TRBV2 and TRBJ2-1; TRBD2 matches 13 bases. The TCR was taken from a woman younger than 35 in good health. Specimen: PBMCs. The CDR3: CASRAGLAGSYNEQFF. The CDR3 nucleotides are TGTGCCAGCAGGGCGGGACTAGCGGGGAGCTACAATGAGCAGTTCTTC.